These 28 T cell receptor beta chains were all obtained from the same sample, sequenced in a study of blood T cell repertoires in COVID-19. Repertoires were generated with immunoSEQ multiplex PCR, while TCRdb's copy carries only in-frame clones and drops some. Of 95,000 to 150,000 clones in the sample, around 88% were seen once. Source material: peripheral blood. The receptors were sampled from a woman in her fifties or sixties with active or convalescent COVID-19.

Only a few counts were recorded for this clone. This rearrangement joins TRBV28 to TRBJ1-3; TRBD1 might be the D (6 bases). Germline V gene sequence: CDR1 MDHEN, CDR2 SYDVKM. The CDR3 runs to 19 residues. V was shortened by 5 bases and J by 0 bases, with 23 bases between the two germline ends. The CDR3 DNA is TGTGCCAGCAGTCATAGAAAACCTGGACAGCTTAGCTCTGGAAACACCATATATTTT. As protein: CASSHRKPGQLSSGNTIYF.

Here the CDR3 reads CASCRSIESYEQYF. CDR3 DNA sequence: TGTGCCAGCTGTCGGTCCATCGAGAGCTACGAGCAGTACTTC. The J gene is TRBJ2-7, the V gene TRBV6-5; D is uncertain. CDR3 length: 14 residues. Germline CDR1 and CDR2: MNHEY and SVGAGI. Trimming took off 8 bases at V and 3 bases at J, with 17 bases between the two ends.

V usage is TRBV9 and J usage is TRBJ1-3; D is ambiguous. CDR1 SGDLS and CDR2 YYNGEE come from the germline V gene. The CDR3 totals 16 residues. Trimming left V 3 bases short and J 0 bases short, with 13 bases between. CDR3 region: CASSAHIQYSGNTIYF. The DNA for the CDR3 is TGTGCCAGCAGCGCCCATATACAATACTCTGGAAACACCATATATTTT.

CDR3: CASSLGGLANHNEQFF. Here the CDR3 DNA reads TGTGCCAGCAGCTTGGGGGGACTAGCGAATCACAATGAGCAGTTCTTC. The genes are TRBV5-4 and TRBJ2-1, with 10 bases identical to TRBD2. V was pared by 0 bases and J by 5 bases, with 5 bases of the junction left unmatched. This CDR3 region has 16 residues. The germline CDR1 and CDR2 sequences are SGHNT and YYREEE (reference sequence).

This clone was seen more than once but under ten times. The chain is built from TRBV11-2 and TRBJ1-2; 9 bases line up with TRBD1. The germline V gene has CDR1 SGHAT and CDR2 FQNNGV. V trimming: 1 base; J trimming: 2 bases; junction bases outside the gene matches: 5. This CDR3 spans 16 amino acids. The CDR3 sequence is CASSLGPGTGNYGYTF. The CDR3 DNA follows: TGTGCCAGCAGCTTAGGTCCCGGGACAGGGAACTATGGCTACACCTTC. The full variable domain, with the rest looked up from reference TRBV11-2 and TRBJ1-2, is EAGVAQSPRYKIIEKRQSVAFWCNPISGHATLYWYQQILGQGPKLLIQFQNNGVVDDSQLPKDRFSAERLKGVDSTLKIQPAKLEDSAVYLCASSLGPGTGNYGYTFGSGTRLTVV.

The chain employs TRBV7-2 and TRBJ2-3, with no clear D. The CDR3 is 14 amino acids. V was cut by 7 bases and J by 6 bases, with 17 bases left in between. Germline V gene sequence: CDR1 SGHTA, CDR2 FQGNSA. The CDR3 DNA follows: TGTGCCAGCACAGATTTGATGGTGAGGGATACGCAGTATTTT. It is translated as CASTDLMVRDTQYF.

This clone came up a few times. The chain couples TRBV7-8 to TRBJ2-1, with TRBD1 matching over 7 bases. The length of the CDR3 is 17 residues. Germline trimming cut 5 bases from V and 5 bases from J; bases unmatched to any gene: 15. Looked up from germline, CDR1 is SGHVS and CDR2 is FQNEAQ. Written as DNA, the CDR3 is TGTGCCAGCAGCCCTAAAACACAGGGGAGAAATCACAATGAGCAGTTCTTC. Its translation: CASSPKTQGRNHNEQFF.

The chain employs TRBV4-3 and TRBJ2-5, with D unresolved. CDR1 LGHNA and CDR2 YSLEER come from the germline V gene. V was pared by 0 bases and J by 2 bases, with 10 bases between. This CDR3 spans 15 amino acids. CDR3 sequence (DNA): TGCGCCAGCAGCCAAGATAACGGGTTACAAGAGACCCAGTACTTC. Its translation is CASSQDNGLQETQYF.

This chain uses TRBV19 with TRBJ2-4, with D possibly being TRBD1 (6 bases). This CDR3 is built from 16 residues. V was shortened by 4 bases and J by 1 base, with 14 bases between the two germline ends. Germline lookup yields CDR1 LNHDA and CDR2 SQIVND (reference sequence). Here the CDR3 DNA reads TGTGCCAGTAGTACCATAACAGGGATGGCCAAAAACATTCAGTACTTC. Translation: CASSTITGMAKNIQYF.

The J gene is TRBJ2-2, the V gene TRBV28; 9 nucleotides line up with TRBD2. V lost 4 bases to trimming and J lost 0 bases; unmatched junction nucleotides: 6. This CDR3 has 17 residues. Germline values: CDR1 MDHEN, CDR2 SYDVKM. The CDR3 loop reads CASSSVSGRPNTGELFF. The CDR3 DNA follows: TGTGCCAGCAGTTCCGTAAGCGGGAGGCCGAACACCGGGGAGCTGTTTTTT.

The gene calls are TRBV30 and TRBJ2-3; D gene ambiguous. Trimming left V 7 bases short and J 6 bases short, with 14 bases between. The CDR3 is made up of 12 amino acids. Germline loops: CDR1 GTSNPN, CDR2 SVGIG (reference sequence). Here the CDR3 DNA reads TGTGCCTCCACCTCGTCCGGGGATACGCAGTATTTT. This translates into CASTSSGDTQYF.

The CDR3 nucleotides are TGCGCCAGCAGCCAAGAGCGGACTAGCGACCACTACGAGCAGTACTTC. Its protein product is CASSQERTSDHYEQYF. The chain couples TRBV4-3 to TRBJ2-7, with TRBD2 matching 9 bases. Germline trimming cut 0 bases from V and 3 bases from J; bases unmatched to any gene: 6. This CDR3 spans 16 amino acids. The germline CDR1 and CDR2 sequences are LGHNA and YSLEER.

The rearrangement uses TRBV5-4 and TRBJ1-3; D is possibly TRBD1 (5 bases). Trimming took off 4 bases at V and 1 base at J, with 15 bases between the two ends. The CDR3 is 16 residues long. Looked up from germline, CDR1 is SGHNT and CDR2 is YYREEE (reference sequence). CDR3 sequence (DNA): TGTGCCAGCAGCCCAGCGGGGGGTATTTCTGGAAACACCATATATTTT. Its translation is CASSPAGGISGNTIYF. The variable domain in full, completed from reference TRBV5-4 and TRBJ1-3, reads ETGVTQSPTHLIKTRGQQVTLRCSSQSGHNTVSWYQQALGQGPQFIFQYYREEENGRGNFPPRFSGLQFPNYSSELNVNALELDDSALYLCASSPAGGISGNTIYFGEGSWLTVV.

CDR3 DNA sequence: TGTGCCATCAGTGGTCAGGGCAATGAGCAGTTCTTC. Translated, it gives CAISGQGNEQFF. The rearrangement uses TRBV10-3 and TRBJ2-1; D possibly corresponds to TRBD1 (5 bases). The CDR3 extends over 12 amino acids. With 4 bases removed from V and 6 bases from J, the gap between germline ends came to 7 bases. Germline CDR1 is ENHRY and CDR2 is SYGVKD.

This chain uses TRBV19 with TRBJ1-2, with D tentatively TRBD1 (5 bases). Germline values: CDR1 LNHDA, CDR2 SQIVND (reference sequence). The CDR3 totals 15 residues. Trimming shortened V by 7 bases and J by 4 bases, and 19 bases separated the two germline ends. DNA of the CDR3: TGTGCCAGTAAGAGTCTCGAGTCGGGGGTCTATGGCTACACCTTC. Translated, it gives CASKSLESGVYGYTF. Combining the CDR3 with reference TRBV19 and TRBJ1-2 gives the whole variable domain DGGITQSPKYLFRKEGQNVTLSCEQNLNHDAMYWYRQDPGQGLRLIYYSQIVNDFQKGDIAEGYSVSREKKESFPLTVTSAQKNPTAFYLCASKSLESGVYGYTFGSGTRLTVV.

This clone was recorded only once. The DNA is left out, because the CDR3 cannot be placed on it with certainty; the CDR3 is given as TCRdb lists it. The chain carries TRBV5-5 and TRBJ2-1; the table calls TRBD2, which could not be checked here. Germline V CDR1 and CDR2: SGHKS, YYEKEE (reference sequence). Including both end residues, the CDR3 is 16 amino acids long. CDR3 sequence: CASSTSSGSSYNEQFF.

This chain links TRBV27 with TRBJ1-2; D is unresolved. Germline assignment: CDR1 MNHEY and CDR2 SMNVEV (reference sequence). Trimming shortened V by 3 bases and J by 3 bases, and 11 bases separated the two germline ends. The CDR3 is 14 amino acids. The CDR3 loop is CASSFSPKDYGYTF. For the CDR3, the DNA is TGTGCCAGCAGTTTTTCGCCTAAAGACTATGGCTACACCTTC.

This chain links TRBV11-2 with TRBJ2-2, with a possible D match to TRBD1 (5 bases). CDR3 size: 15 residues. Trimming took off 5 bases at V and 2 bases at J, with 12 bases between the two ends. The germline V gene has CDR1 SGHAT and CDR2 FQNNGV. The CDR3, as DNA: TGTGCCAGCAGCCGACAGACCTCAAACACCGGGGAGCTGTTTTTT. Amino acid sequence: CASSRQTSNTGELFF.

V is TRBV11-2 and J is TRBJ2-3; tentative D call: TRBD2 (6 bases). The CDR3 covers 15 residues. CDR1 is SGHAT and CDR2 is FQNNGV in the germline V gene. Trimming left V 5 bases short and J 6 bases short, with 18 bases between. CDR3 in DNA: TGTGCCAGCAGCCAGGGTAGCGGAGCCCCCGATACGCAGTATTTT. Translating it yields CASSQGSGAPDTQYF.

This clone was detected once. A junction boundary mismatches the germline segment, possibly from a read error. The rearrangement links TRBV15 to TRBJ1-3; D remains unclear. The CDR3 is 11 amino acids. In germline, CDR1 is LNHNV, CDR2 YYDKDF (reference sequence). The CDR3 DNA sequence: TGTGCCACGAAAGCTGGAGACACCATATATTTT. The encoded protein is CATKAGDTIYF.

The chain employs TRBV6-6 and TRBJ1-6; 9 bases fit TRBD1. CDR3 length: 16 amino acids. After removal of 5 bases from V and 7 bases from J, the junction contained 9 bases not matched to a gene. Germline lookup yields CDR1 MNHNY and CDR2 SVGAGI (reference sequence). The CDR3 DNA reads as TGTGCCAGCAGTCCAACTCAGGGACAGGGAAATTCACCCCTCCACTTT. Its protein is CASSPTQGQGNSPLHF.

The chain combines TRBV18 with TRBJ2-3; the D gene is possibly TRBD1 (5 bases). This CDR3 contains 16 residues. Trimming stripped 1 base from V and 2 bases from J, with 13 bases between. Per germline, CDR1 KGHSH and CDR2 LQKENI. CDR3 amino acids: CASSPLSSGNTDTQYF. CDR3 DNA: TGTGCCAGCTCACCACTGTCGTCAGGGAACACAGATACGCAGTATTTT.

The V call is TRBV21-1, the J call TRBJ2-5; the DNA was not used to check the table's D call, TRBD1. TRBV21-1 has pseudogene status. CDR3 length: 13 amino acids. In DNA, the CDR3 is TGTGCCAGCGACAGGGGGCTGGGAGAGACCCAGTACTTC. It translates to CASDRGLGETQYF.

The chain recombines TRBV28 with TRBJ2-7; 10 nucleotides align to TRBD2. Per the germline V gene, CDR1 is MDHEN and CDR2 is SYDVKM. The CDR3 has 17 amino acids. The ends lost 3 bases at V and 6 bases at J; junction bases unmatched: 14. CDR3 DNA sequence: TGTGCCAGCAGTTTCCCAAATTTGAGCGGGAGGGCCTCCGAGCAGTACTTC. It specifies CASSFPNLSGRASEQYF.

V usage is TRBV3-1 (or the pseudogene TRBV3-2) and J usage is TRBJ2-5; no definite D call. CDR3 length equals 14 residues. Germline assignment: CDR1 LGHDT and CDR2 YNNKEL (reference sequence). V lost 4 bases, J lost 4 bases, and 13 bases lay in between. The CDR3 sequence: CASSPAPSAETQYF. The CDR3 bases are TGTGCCAGCAGCCCTGCGCCAAGCGCAGAGACCCAGTACTTC.

The chain is built from TRBV2 and TRBJ2-1; TRBD2 matches at 14 bases. The V and J ends lost 6 bases and 8 bases, in that order; junction bases with no gene match: 3. The CDR3 contains 14 residues. CDR1 and CDR2 from the germline V gene are SNHLY and FYNNEI. CDR3 sequence: CASRTSGRAYEQFF. For the CDR3, the DNA is TGTGCCAGCAGGACTAGCGGGAGGGCATATGAGCAGTTCTTC.

The V gene is TRBV18, the J gene TRBJ2-5; D may be TRBD2 (5 bases). Germline CDR1 is KGHSH and CDR2 is LQKENI. The V end was cut by 6 bases, the J end by 5 bases, with 16 bases between. The CDR3 is made up of 14 amino acids. CDR3 protein: CASSRGGGKETQYF. DNA for the CDR3: TGTGCCAGCTCCCGAGGAGGCGGAAAGGAGACCCAGTACTTC.

J is TRBJ1-1 and V is TRBV6-2 or TRBV6-3; D uncertain. Germline V gene sequence: CDR1 MNHEY, CDR2 SVGEGT. V was cut by 2 bases and J by 0 bases, with 10 bases left in between. The CDR3 spans 15 residues. CDR3 amino acids: CASSYEGELNTEAFF. The CDR3 DNA is TGTGCCAGCAGTTACGAGGGAGAGTTGAACACTGAAGCTTTCTTT.